The text below deals with one T cell receptor (beta chain). The read ends 3 residues shy of where the CDR3 ends; the end is completed using the germline J gene. The CDR3 is made up of 11 amino acids. Trimming removed 9 bases at V and 5 bases at J, with 9 bases between. The V gene's germline CDR1 is KGHDR and CDR2 SFDVKD. TCRdb's table, derived via immunoSEQ multiplex PCR, lists solely in-frame clones and lacks some. This repertoire includes some 39,000 clones. This record comes from a study of T cells in women clearing cervical HPV infection. On the study more broadly: Controls gave blood once infection was undetectable; cases at lesion identification. Case blood was drawn a median approximately 160 days after lesion detection.

The chain employs TRBV24-1 and TRBJ2-5; possibly TRBD1 for D (6 bases). Sequenced sample: blood buffy coat. This TCR came from a woman aged 18 to 69 with a cervical HPV16 infection that either progressed to CIN3+ or cleared (not recorded which). The DNA read from the CDR3 is TGTGCCACCGGGCAGGGGGAGACC. Its protein is CATGQGET. The full-length CDR3 reads as CATGQGETQYF.